This TCR beta chain was sequenced for a study of beta chain features in type 1 diabetes. The V segment lost 4 bases and the J segment 3 bases; nucleotides outside the gene matches: 8. The CDR3 covers 15 residues. Germline CDR1 reads SGHRS; CDR2 reads YFSETQ. By way of CD45RO/CCR7/CD25/CD127/CD95/CD27, the CD4+ regulatory, stem cell-like memory, central memory and naive cells were sorted. What was sequenced were expressed TCRB transcripts, since all of the isolated RNA had been reverse transcribed. Naive, central memory and regulatory T cell samples produced a mean of approximately 3.6 million reads. Sequencing used immunoSEQ multiplex PCR; TCRdb keeps in-frame clones, though not all of them. The sample consists of approximately 38,000 clones, around half of them appearing once.

The material sequenced was central memory CD4+ T cells from blood. The rearrangement links TRBV5-1 to TRBJ2-7, with 9 positions matching TRBD2. The TCR comes from a woman younger than 35 in good health. The CDR3 bases are TGCGCCAGCAGCCCTGTAGCGGGGGCTTACTACGAGCAGTACTTC. Encoded protein: CASSPVAGAYYEQYF.